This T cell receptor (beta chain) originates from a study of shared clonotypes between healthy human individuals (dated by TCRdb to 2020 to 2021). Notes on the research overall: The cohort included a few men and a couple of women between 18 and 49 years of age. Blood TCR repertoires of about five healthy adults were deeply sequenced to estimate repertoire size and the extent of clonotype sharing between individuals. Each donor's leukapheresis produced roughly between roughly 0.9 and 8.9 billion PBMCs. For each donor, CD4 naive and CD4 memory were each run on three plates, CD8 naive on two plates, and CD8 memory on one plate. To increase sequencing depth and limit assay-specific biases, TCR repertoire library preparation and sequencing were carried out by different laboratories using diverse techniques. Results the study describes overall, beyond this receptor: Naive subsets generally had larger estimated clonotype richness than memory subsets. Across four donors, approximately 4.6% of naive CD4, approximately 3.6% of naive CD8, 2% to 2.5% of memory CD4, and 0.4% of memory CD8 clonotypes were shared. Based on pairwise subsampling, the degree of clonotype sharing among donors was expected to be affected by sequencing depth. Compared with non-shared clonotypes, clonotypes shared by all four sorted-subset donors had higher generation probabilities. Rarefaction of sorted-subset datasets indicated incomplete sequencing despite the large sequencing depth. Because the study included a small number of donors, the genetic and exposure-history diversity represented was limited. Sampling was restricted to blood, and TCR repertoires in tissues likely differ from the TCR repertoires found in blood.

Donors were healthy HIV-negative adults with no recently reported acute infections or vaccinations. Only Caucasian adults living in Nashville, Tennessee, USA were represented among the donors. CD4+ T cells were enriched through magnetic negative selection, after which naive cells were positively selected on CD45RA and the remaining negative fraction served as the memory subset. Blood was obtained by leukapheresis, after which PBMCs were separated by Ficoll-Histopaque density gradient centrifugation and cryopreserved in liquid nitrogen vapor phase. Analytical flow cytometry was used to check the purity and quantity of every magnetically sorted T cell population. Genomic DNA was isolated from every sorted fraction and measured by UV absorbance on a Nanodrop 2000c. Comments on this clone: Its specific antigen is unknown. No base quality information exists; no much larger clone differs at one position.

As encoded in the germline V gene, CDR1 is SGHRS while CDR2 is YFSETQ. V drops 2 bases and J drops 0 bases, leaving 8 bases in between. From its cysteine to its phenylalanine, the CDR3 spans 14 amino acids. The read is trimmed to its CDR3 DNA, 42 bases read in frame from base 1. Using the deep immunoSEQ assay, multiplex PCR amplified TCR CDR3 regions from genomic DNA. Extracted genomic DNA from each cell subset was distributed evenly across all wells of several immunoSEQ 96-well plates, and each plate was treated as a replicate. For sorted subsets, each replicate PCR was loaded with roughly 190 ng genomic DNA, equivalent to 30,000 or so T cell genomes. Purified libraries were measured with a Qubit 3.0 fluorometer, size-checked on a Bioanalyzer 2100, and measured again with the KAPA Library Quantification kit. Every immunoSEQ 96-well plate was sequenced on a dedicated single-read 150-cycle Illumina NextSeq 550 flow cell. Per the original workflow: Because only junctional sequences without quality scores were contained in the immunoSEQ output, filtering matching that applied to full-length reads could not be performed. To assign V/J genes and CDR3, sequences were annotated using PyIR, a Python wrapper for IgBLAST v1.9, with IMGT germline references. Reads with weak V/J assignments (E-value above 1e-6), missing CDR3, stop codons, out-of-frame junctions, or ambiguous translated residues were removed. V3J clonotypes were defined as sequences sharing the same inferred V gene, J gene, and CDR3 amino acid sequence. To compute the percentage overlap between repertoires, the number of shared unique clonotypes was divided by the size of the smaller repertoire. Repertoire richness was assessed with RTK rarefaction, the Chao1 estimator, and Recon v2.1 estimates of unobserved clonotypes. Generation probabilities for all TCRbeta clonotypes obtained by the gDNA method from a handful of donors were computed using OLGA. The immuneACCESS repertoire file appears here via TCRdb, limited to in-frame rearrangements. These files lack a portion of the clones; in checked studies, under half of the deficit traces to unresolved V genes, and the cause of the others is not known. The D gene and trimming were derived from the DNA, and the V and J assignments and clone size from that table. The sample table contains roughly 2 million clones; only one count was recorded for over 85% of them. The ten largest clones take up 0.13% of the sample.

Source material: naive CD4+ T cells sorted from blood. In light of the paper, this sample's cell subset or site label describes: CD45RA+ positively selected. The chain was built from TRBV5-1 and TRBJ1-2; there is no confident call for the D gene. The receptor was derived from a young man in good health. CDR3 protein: CASSLTQTNYGYTF. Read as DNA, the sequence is TGCGCCAGCAGCTTAACGCAAACTAACTATGGCTACACCTTC.